The clone carrying this TCR beta chain was observed at least ten times. Its matching antigen is unknown. Quantitative 5'-RACE with molecular barcodes generated TCR beta libraries. In TCRdb, the 5' RACE reads were re-called with MiXCR into one record per CDR3 protein. The repertoire has 250,000 or so distinct CDR3 sequences, over 15% of them found once; the top ten carry around 32%. The CDR3 loop spans 13 amino acids. Germline CDR1 reads SQVTM; CDR2 reads ANQGSEA. Trimming pared 4 bases from V and 2 bases from J, leaving 9 bases between. The sample originates from a study of CD8 T cells in ankylosing spondylitis. General study findings and limits: Earlier literature documents some of the motif variants in reactive arthritis synovial fluid and blood. The authors found the disease-linked clones to be CD8+ and relatively rare in peripheral blood.

The sequencing sample was made of blood, either unsorted or a sorted T cell fraction (not recorded which). This clonotype was sampled from a male donor with ankylosing spondylitis or in good health (not recorded which). The chain couples TRBV29-1 to TRBJ2-1; tentatively, D is TRBD2 (6 bases). The chain's CDR3 is CSVVSGAYNEQFF. DNA of the CDR3: TGCAGCGTTGTGTCGGGGGCCTACAATGAGCAGTTCTTC.